Listed below are T cell receptor beta chains from one sample, sequenced in a study of blood T cell repertoires in COVID-19. Libraries were prepared by immunoSEQ multiplex PCR; TCRdb keeps only in-frame clonotypes and omits some of them. The data show some 65,000 clones, 85% seen once. The sample consisted of peripheral blood. The receptor set was obtained from an older man with acute or convalescent COVID-19. Each CDR3 is given with its conserved first and last residue. The order of the fields is clone size, D gene, V gene, J gene, CDR3 DNA, CDR3 protein. D genes are given only for firm matches. Where a row states a size, it is once, few, many or the class of an expanded clone; other rows omit it.

once	TRBD1	TRBV7-2	TRBJ2-1	TGTGCCAGCAGCCACTACGGCAGGGGGAACTACAATGAGCAGTTCTTC	CASSHYGRGNYNEQFF
-	-	TRBV6-2/TRBV6-3	TRBJ2-1	TGTGCCAGCAGTTACTTCTTCGAGCAGTTCTTC	CASSYFFEQFF
-	-	TRBV5-4	TRBJ2-1	TGTGCCAGCAGCTTGGGGGGGCCGAGCTCCTACAATGAGCAGTTCTTC	CASSLGGPSSYNEQFF
-	TRBD1	TRBV5-4	TRBJ1-1	TGTGCCAGCAGCTTAGGTCCGGGACAGCAGAACACTGAAGCTTTCTTT	CASSLGPGQQNTEAFF
-	TRBD2	TRBV28	TRBJ2-2	TGTGCCAGCAGGTCCAGCGGGATGCTCCGCACCGGGGAGCTGTTTTTT	CASRSSGMLRTGELFF
-	TRBD1	TRBV18	TRBJ2-4	TGTGCCAGCTCACCAGGGGGACAGGGGCTCATTCAGTACTTC	CASSPGGQGLIQYF
-	TRBD1	TRBV6-5	TRBJ2-7	TGTGCCAGCAGTTACCGGGCGCAGGGGGCCTACGAGCAGTACTTC	CASSYRAQGAYEQYF
-	-	TRBV5-8	TRBJ1-4	TGTGCCAGCAGCTTGGGCAGGGGAAGAGAAAAACTGTTTTTT	CASSLGRGREKLFF
-	-	TRBV7-8	TRBJ2-5	TGTGCCAGCAGCTTAGGTCGCCCCAACAAAGAGACCCAGTACTTC	CASSLGRPNKETQYF
-	-	TRBV7-2	TRBJ1-5	TGTGCCAGCAGCTTACAGACAAATCAGCCCCAGCATTTT	CASSLQTNQPQHF
once	TRBD1	TRBV19	TRBJ1-5	TGTGCCACCGGGACAGGGTTAAGAAGCAGCAATCAGCCCCAGCATTTT	CATGTGLRSSNQPQHF
-	TRBD1	TRBV7-2	TRBJ1-2	TGTGCCAGCAGCCCACAGGGACAGAGCTATGGCTACACCTTC	CASSPQGQSYGYTF
-	TRBD2	TRBV10-2	TRBJ2-2	TGCGCCAGCAGTGAGGTTCTAGCGGGAGCCGGCGGGGAGCTGTTTTTT	CASSEVLAGAGGELFF
-	TRBD1	TRBV6-5	TRBJ1-5	TGTGCCAGCAGTTACAGGCCCGGGACAGACCAGCCCCAGCATTTT	CASSYRPGTDQPQHF
-	-	TRBV30	TRBJ1-1	TGTGCCTGGAGTGGAGGGTTCACTGAAGCTTTCTTT	CAWSGGFTEAFF
few	-	TRBV5-1	TRBJ1-2	TGCGCCAGCAGCTTGGGCGGGAACTATGGCTACACCTTC	CASSLGGNYGYTF
-	-	TRBV7-9	TRBJ2-3	TGTGCCAGCATCCGGACAGCCACAGATACGCAGTATTTT	CASIRTATDTQYF
-	-	TRBV11-2	TRBJ1-2	TGTGCCAGCAGCTTAAGAGGGTACTATGGCTACACCTTC	CASSLRGYYGYTF
-	TRBD1	TRBV5-1	TRBJ1-1	TGCGCCAGCAGCGCGGGTTTTAAAGGGGGCTTTGGGGCTTTCTTT	CASSAGFKGGFGAFF
-	TRBD2	TRBV11-2	TRBJ2-3	TGTGCCAGCAGCTTGGGCGGGAGTGGGGATACGCAGTATTTT	CASSLGGSGDTQYF
-	-	TRBV7-8	TRBJ2-1	TGTGCCAGCAGCCCCCCTCTGGCAGGATCCTACAATGAGCAGTTCTTC	CASSPPLAGSYNEQFF
-	-	TRBV11-3	TRBJ1-1	TGTGCCAGCAGCTTAGATGGACAGATGAACACTGAAGCTTTCTTT	CASSLDGQMNTEAFF